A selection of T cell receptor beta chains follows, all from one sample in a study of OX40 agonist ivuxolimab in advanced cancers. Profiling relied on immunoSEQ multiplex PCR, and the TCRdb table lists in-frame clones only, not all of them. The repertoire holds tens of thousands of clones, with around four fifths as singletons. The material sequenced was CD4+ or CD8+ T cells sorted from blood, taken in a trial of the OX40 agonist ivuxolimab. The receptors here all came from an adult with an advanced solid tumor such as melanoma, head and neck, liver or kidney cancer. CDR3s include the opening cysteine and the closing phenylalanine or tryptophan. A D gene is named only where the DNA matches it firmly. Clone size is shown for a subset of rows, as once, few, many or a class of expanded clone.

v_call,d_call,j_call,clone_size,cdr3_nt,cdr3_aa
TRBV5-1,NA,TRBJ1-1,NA,TGCGCCAGCAGCTCAGGGACACCGAACACTGAAGCTTTCTTT,CASSSGTPNTEAFF
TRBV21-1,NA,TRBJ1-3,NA,TGTGCCACCAGGCGGGGAAACACCATATATTTT,CATRRGNTIYF
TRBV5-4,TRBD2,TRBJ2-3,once,TGTGCCAGCAGCTTATATGCGGGGGGACAAAGCACAGATACGCAGTATTTT,CASSLYAGGQSTDTQYF
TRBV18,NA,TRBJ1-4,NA,TGTGCCAGCTCACCCTCAGCAGGCAGGGGTGAAAAACTGTTTTTT,CASSPSAGRGEKLFF
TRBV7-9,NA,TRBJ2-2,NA,TGTGCCACTACACCTGGGACGGGACGTACCGGGGAGCTGTTTTTT,CATTPGTGRTGELFF
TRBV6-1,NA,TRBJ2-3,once,TGTGCCGGCATGAGACAGGGAGGAGATACGCAGTATTTT,CAGMRQGGDTQYF
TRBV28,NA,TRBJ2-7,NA,TGTGCCAGCAGTTGGAGCACAAATGGCGAGCAGTACTTC,CASSWSTNGEQYF
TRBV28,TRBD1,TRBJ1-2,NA,TGTGCCAGCAGCGTAGCCGGGGACAGCCTGGGGGGCTACACCTTC,CASSVAGDSLGGYTF
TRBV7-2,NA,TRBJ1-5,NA,TGTGCCAGCAGCCGAACTTGGGGGCAGCCCCAGCATTTT,CASSRTWGQPQHF
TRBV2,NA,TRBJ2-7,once,TGTGCCAGCAGTGGGGACTTTTCCTACGAGCAGTACTTC,CASSGDFSYEQYF
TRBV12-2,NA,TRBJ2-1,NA,TGTGCAAGTCGCCCACTAGCGGGGAGGAATGAGCAGTTCTTC,CASRPLAGRNEQFF
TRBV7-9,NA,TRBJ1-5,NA,TGTGCCAGCAGCCCTGACTGGGCGAGCAATCAGCCCCAGCATTTT,CASSPDWASNQPQHF
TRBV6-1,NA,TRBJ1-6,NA,TGTGCCAGCACCGGGAGCTCCCATAATTCACCCCTCCACTTT,CASTGSSHNSPLHF
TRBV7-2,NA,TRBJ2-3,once,TGTGCCAGCAGCTTAGCCGGAGGATCTCCCAGTACGACAGATACGCAGTATTTT,CASSLAGGSPSTTDTQYF
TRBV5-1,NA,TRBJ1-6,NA,TGCGCCAGCAGCTTGGGGTTCTCCGGACAACCGAGCTCCTATAATTCACCCCTCCACTTT,CASSLGFSGQPSSYNSPLHF
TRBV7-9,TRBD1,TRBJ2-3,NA,TGTGCCAGCAGCTCGGGACAGGGGGTTGCAGATACGCAGTATTTT,CASSSGQGVADTQYF
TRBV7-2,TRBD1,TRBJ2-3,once,TGTGCCAGCAGCTTAGGGGGGGGACAGGGAACAGATACGCAGTATTTT,CASSLGGGQGTDTQYF
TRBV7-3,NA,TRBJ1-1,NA,TGTGCCAGCAGCTTAAAAAGCTCAACTGAAGCTTTCTTT,CASSLKSSTEAFF
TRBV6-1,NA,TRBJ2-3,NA,TGTGCCGGCAGTCGGACAGTCACAGATACGCAGTATTTT,CAGSRTVTDTQYF
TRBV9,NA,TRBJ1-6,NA,TGTGCCAGCAGCGTAGTTGAGGGAAAGGGAAATTCACCCCTCCACTTT,CASSVVEGKGNSPLHF
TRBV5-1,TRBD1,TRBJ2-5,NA,TGCGCCAGCAGCTTGGACAGGGGATTCCAAGAGACCCAGTACTTC,CASSLDRGFQETQYF